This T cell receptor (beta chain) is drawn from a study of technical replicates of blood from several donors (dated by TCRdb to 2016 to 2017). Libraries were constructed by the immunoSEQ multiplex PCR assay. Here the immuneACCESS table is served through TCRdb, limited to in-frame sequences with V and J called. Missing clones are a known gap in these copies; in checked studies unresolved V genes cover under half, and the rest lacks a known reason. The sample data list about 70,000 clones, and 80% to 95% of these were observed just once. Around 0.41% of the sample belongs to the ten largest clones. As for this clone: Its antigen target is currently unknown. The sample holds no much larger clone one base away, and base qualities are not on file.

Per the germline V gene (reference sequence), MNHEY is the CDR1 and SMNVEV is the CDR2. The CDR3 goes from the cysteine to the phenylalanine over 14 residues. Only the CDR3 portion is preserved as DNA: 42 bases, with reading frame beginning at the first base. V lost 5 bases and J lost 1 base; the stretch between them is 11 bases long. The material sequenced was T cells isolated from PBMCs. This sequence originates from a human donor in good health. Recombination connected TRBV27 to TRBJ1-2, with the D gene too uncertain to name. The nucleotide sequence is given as TGTGCCAGCAGTCCCGGAGGTGGTAACTATGGCTACACCTTC. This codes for CASSPGGGNYGYTF.